Only a few counts were recorded for the clone carrying this T cell receptor (beta chain). Its antigen is not known. This entry belongs to a study of T-cell memory formation after mild COVID-19. Each CDR3 protein gets one entry after TCRdb re-called the 5' RACE reads with MiXCR. The sample contains around 390,000 distinct CDR3 sequences, about a sixth of which appear only once. Study observations and caveats: Pre-infection memory showed some responding clones, and this suggested that cross-reactive memory joined.

The clonotype comes from a young man who had mild COVID-19 (a few samples of this study predate the infection). Cell type and time point are not known. Sequenced sample: PBMCs or a T cell subset sorted from them (not recorded which).

CDR3 sequence: CASSFLTGTGAEAFF. The CDR3 region has the DNA TGCGCCAGCAGCTTCTTGACCGGAACAGGGGCTGAAGCTTTCTTT. The chain is built from TRBV5-1 and TRBJ1-1; 7 nucleotides agree with TRBD1. V lost 2 bases, J lost 6 bases, and 10 bases stayed unmatched. Germline V gene sequence: CDR1 SGHRS, CDR2 YFSETQ. This CDR3 comprises 15 residues.